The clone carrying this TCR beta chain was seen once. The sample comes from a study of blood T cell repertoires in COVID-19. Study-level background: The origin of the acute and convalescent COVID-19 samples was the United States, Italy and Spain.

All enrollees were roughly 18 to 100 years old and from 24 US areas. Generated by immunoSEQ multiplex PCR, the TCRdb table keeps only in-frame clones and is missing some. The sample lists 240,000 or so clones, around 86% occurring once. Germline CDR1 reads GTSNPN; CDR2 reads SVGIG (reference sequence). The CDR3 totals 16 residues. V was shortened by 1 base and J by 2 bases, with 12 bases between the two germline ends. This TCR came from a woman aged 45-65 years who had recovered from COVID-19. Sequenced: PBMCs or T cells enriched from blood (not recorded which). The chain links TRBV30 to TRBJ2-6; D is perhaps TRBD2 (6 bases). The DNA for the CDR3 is TGTGCCTGGAGTGGGAGGGGTCCCCCTGGGGCCAACGTCCTGACTTTC. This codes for CAWSGRGPPGANVLTF.